Sequencing of this TCR beta chain was carried out in a study of blood T cell repertoires in COVID-19. This CDR3 spans 15 amino acids. Germline V CDR1 and CDR2: SGDLS, YYNGEE. The V segment lost 6 bases and the J segment 0 bases; nucleotides outside the gene matches: 6. Libraries were prepared by immunoSEQ multiplex PCR; TCRdb keeps only in-frame clonotypes and omits some of them. The data show some 200,000 clones, over 75% seen once. The TCR sequence derives from a human donor in a cohort sampled during active COVID-19. The chain links TRBV9 to TRBJ2-3; 8 positions agree with TRBD2. The specimen sequenced was peripheral blood. The CDR3 DNA is TGTGCCAGCAAGCCCGGGGGGGCTAGCACAGATACGCAGTATTTT. Translated, it gives CASKPGGASTDTQYF.